The entry that follows covers one T cell receptor beta chain sequence. What antigen it recognizes has not been identified. No clone much larger than this one lies a single base away; base qualities are absent. The source of the sample is a study of human T cells and chemical hapten exposure (dated by TCRdb to about 2021). Broadly, across the study: For sensitization, 2% DPC in acetone was applied to a roughly 2 cm by roughly 2 cm area of upper inner arm skin. Patients additionally received weekly therapeutic DPC doses to the scalp throughout the roughly 25-week study period. Patch tests used Finn chambers with 0.01% DPC on the upper back, scored after 6 days by International Contact Dermatitis Research Group standards. Most of the patients in the cohort were female, and the cohort covered alopecia areata with under or over 50% scalp involvement, alopecia totalis and alopecia universalis. Libraries were combined into a pool for sequencing, and differences in TCR yield between samples came mainly from small differences in library volumes within the pool. The study tracked peripheral blood TCR repertoire changes in vivo during primary and secondary sensitization to the hapten diphenylcyclopropenone (DPC) in alopecia patients. Blood was sampled from patients pre-sensitization (week 0) and at 2, 6 and about 24 weeks after DPC sensitization. Blood for TCR sequencing was provided by twenty-nine alopecia patients at one to four time points (pre-sensitization, 2, 6 and 24 weeks). What the study reported, not specific to this receptor: No change with DPC sensitization was found in the number of TCRs above 1 in 1000 frequency, and no evidence of global repertoire structure alterations was found. Compared with pre-sensitization or healthy control sets, expanded TCRs formed significantly more large CDR3 similarity clusters, which is consistent with antigen-driven responses. Patch test score was positively correlated with the number of PT1 expanded TCRs, with significance at thresholds 8, 16 and 32 but not at 4. Alopecia, a presumed autoimmune disease, was present in all patients, so the immune response of the patients might differ from that of healthy individuals. Repeated subsampling changed both the strength of the expansion versus patch-test correlation and the threshold at which the correlation became significant.

Trimming takes 7 bases from V and 11 bases from J, and the germline ends sit 21 bases apart. From cysteine to phenylalanine, the CDR3 is 13 amino acids long. Of all the DNA, just the CDR3 is kept, 39 bases in frame from base 1. Per the publication, the time point label means: patch test 3, about 24 weeks after DPC sensitization. Read against the paper, the sample's treatment or condition label means: therapeutic diphenylcyclopropenone sensitization with weekly scalp DPC. At every patch-test visit, the blood draw took place before the patch test was put on. Patients were considered eligible if aged 18 to 70, diagnosed with alopecia and deemed suitable for DPC therapy, and patients were excluded if pregnant. Total RNA was extracted from unfractionated whole blood collected in Tempus Blood RNA tubes. Library preparation employed RACE. Sequenced on a NextSeq 500. Library preparation attached unique molecular identifiers to individual cDNA molecules for quantitative, reproducible TCR counting. From each blood RNA sample, both TCR alpha and TCR beta chains were sequenced. The paper's data handling went like this. Samples had a median of roughly 87,000 TCRs, with a range from about 23,224 to 750,000. V, J and CDR3 annotation of the TCR reads was performed with the Decombinator software suite. For PS versus PT1 abundance plots, all samples were subsampled to the same number of TCRs (28,000). Expanded TCRs were defined as absent before sensitization and observed at least eight times at the 2-week time point. TCRdb redid the processing of the public reads, applying fastp at Q25 and MiXCR, and retained in-frame beta chains. Each entry is one CDR3 protein sequence, shown with its most common DNA and genes. These V and J calls derive from TCRdb rather than the authors' analysis. This sample comprises about 200,000 distinct CDR3 sequences, under 30% of them detected only once. The ten largest clones capture approximately 2.5% of the sample.

The chain couples TRBV12-3 or TRBV12-4 to TRBJ2-7, with the identity of the D gene unclear. This specimen consisted of whole blood, obtained in connection with sensitization to the hapten diphenylcyclopropenone (DPC). The sequence was obtained from a woman in her thirties or forties with alopecia areata. Some clones in this sample may be carry-over from other donors' samples. The nucleotides read TGTGCCAGCACTCTACACGGCGGTACCAAGGAGTACTTC. It specifies CASTLHGGTKEYF.